The 13 T cell receptor beta chains listed next were all sequenced from one sample in a study of beta chain features in type 1 diabetes. General study points: TCRB CDR3 length was moderately but significantly reduced in all four CD4+ subsets of Type 1 diabetes patients.

Antigens for these TCRs are unknown. Sequencing targeted expressed TCRB transcripts, as all isolated RNA had been reverse transcribed. Clones were sequenced by immunoSEQ multiplex PCR, and TCRdb holds only the in-frame ones, with some missing. Of 600,000 or so clones in the sample, around 15% are singletons; the top ten hold 0.03% to 0.04%. The specimen was naive CD4+ T cells from blood. These receptors were collected from a man aged 18 to 35 with type 1 diabetes.

J is TRBJ1-2 and V is TRBV2, with 12 bases fitting TRBD1. The CDR3 spans 17 residues. Germline V gene lookup returns CDR1 SNHLY and CDR2 FYNNEI. The J segment lost 2 bases and the V segment lost 4 bases, leaving 8 bases of the junction unmatched. CDR3 bases: TGTGCCAGCAGTGGCGCGGGACAGGGGGCGCGGAACTATGGCTACACCTTC. Translating gives CASSGAGQGARNYGYTF.

This clone was detected a few times. The genes are TRBV18 and TRBJ1-5, with D tentatively TRBD1 (5 bases). The germline gives CDR1 KGHSH, CDR2 LQKENI. This CDR3 is built from 15 residues. Trimming removed 2 bases at V and 5 bases at J, with 13 bases between. CDR3 sequence reads: CASSPSGVQDQPQHF. The DNA for the CDR3 is TGTGCCAGCTCACCATCGGGGGTACAGGATCAGCCCCAGCATTTT.

This clone was found a few times. The rearrangement joins TRBV6-6 to TRBJ2-7; D is possibly TRBD1 (5 bases). This CDR3 has 15 amino acids. The V end was cut by 5 bases, the J end by 5 bases, with 19 bases between. The germline V gene encodes CDR1 MNHNY and CDR2 SVGAGI (reference sequence). CDR3 in DNA: TGTGCCAGCAGTGACACAACAGGTGGGGCGGACGAGCAGTACTTC. Residues: CASSDTTGGADEQYF.

The chain links TRBV2 to TRBJ2-3; D call uncertain. V was shortened by 6 bases and J by 5 bases, with 9 bases between the two germline ends. CDR1 and CDR2 (germline): SNHLY, FYNNEI. The CDR3 runs to 12 residues. CDR3 sequence (DNA): TGTGCCAGCAGCCTATTCCGAGATACGCAGTATTTT. This translates into CASSLFRDTQYF.

Turning to this clone: The same CDR3 also results from other DNA sequences found in this sample. V is TRBV4-2 and J is TRBJ2-5, with a tentative D call TRBD1 (7 bases). In germline, CDR1 is LGHNA, CDR2 YNFKEQ. V gave up 1 base and J gave up 4 bases, with 10 bases separating them. The CDR3 extends over 14 amino acids. The CDR3 region is CASSQGQGGETQYF. The CDR3 DNA is TGTGCCAGCAGCCAAGGACAGGGAGGAGAGACCCAGTACTTC.

This chain connects TRBV5-1 to TRBJ2-7; D is perhaps TRBD1 (6 bases). Looked up from germline, CDR1 is SGHRS and CDR2 is YFSETQ. Trimming removed 4 bases at V and 3 bases at J, with 20 bases between. The CDR3 contains 16 residues. The CDR3 bases are TGCGCCAGCAGCCCGCGCCGAACAGGGATAAGCTACGAGCAGTACTTC. As protein: CASSPRRTGISYEQYF.

V gene TRBV4-1 combines with J gene TRBJ2-7; TRBD2 agrees at 12 bases. The CDR3 is 16 amino acids. V shed 3 bases, J shed 2 bases, and the junction held 5 bases outside the gene matches. Per germline, CDR1 MGHRA and CDR2 YSYEKL. CDR3 in amino acids: CASSQGGLAGTYEQYF. Written as DNA, the CDR3 is TGCGCCAGCAGCCAGGGAGGACTAGCGGGAACCTACGAGCAGTACTTC.

This clone was counted a few times. The V call is TRBV28, the J call TRBJ1-2, with 7 bases that match TRBD1. The V and J ends lost 5 bases and 13 bases, in that order; junction bases with no gene match: 10. CDR3 length: 12 amino acids. In germline, CDR1 is MDHEN, CDR2 SYDVKM. The CDR3, as DNA: TGTGCCAGCAGTATAGGAGACAGGGAGAGCACCTTC. Its translation: CASSIGDRESTF.

This clone was found a few times. The chain uses TRBV2 and TRBJ1-2, with 7 positions matching TRBD1. Germline loops: CDR1 SNHLY, CDR2 FYNNEI. There are 14 residues in the CDR3. The trim removed 6 bases at V and 4 bases at J, leaving 8 bases unmatched. CDR3: CASRDGTAGYGYTF. CDR3 DNA sequence: TGTGCCAGCAGAGACGGGACAGCTGGCTATGGCTACACCTTC.

The V and J genes are TRBV30 and TRBJ1-1; no firm D call. This CDR3 contains 12 residues. Trimming left V 2 bases short and J 4 bases short, with 8 bases between. Germline V gene data show CDR1 as GTSNPN and CDR2 as SVGIG (reference sequence). The CDR3 is CAWSSHATEAFF. CDR3 in DNA: TGTGCCTGGAGTTCCCACGCCACTGAAGCTTTCTTT.

V usage is TRBV29-1 and J usage is TRBJ2-3; D possibly corresponds to TRBD1 (6 bases). Looked up from germline, CDR1 is SQVTM and CDR2 is ANQGSEA. This CDR3 is 13 amino acids long. V was trimmed by 7 bases and J by 5 bases, leaving 16 bases between them. This CDR3 reads CSAAPQGKDTQYF. CDR3 in DNA: TGCAGCGCTGCCCCCCAGGGGAAAGATACGCAGTATTTT.

The chain joins TRBV6-1 to TRBJ1-2; a possible D gene is TRBD1 (6 bases). The germline gives CDR1 MNHNS, CDR2 SASEGT. CDR3 length equals 16 residues. Trimming took off 2 bases at V and 0 bases at J, with 13 bases between the two ends. The CDR3 is CASSEPGTSANYGYTF. CDR3 DNA sequence: TGTGCCAGCAGTGAACCTGGGACAAGCGCTAACTATGGCTACACCTTC.

The rearrangement uses TRBV28 and TRBJ1-4, with TRBD1 as a possible D gene (6 bases). From germline, CDR1 is MDHEN and CDR2 SYDVKM. Trimming shortened V by 6 bases and J by 7 bases, and 12 bases separated the two germline ends. The CDR3 loop spans 13 amino acids. DNA for the CDR3: TGTGCCAGCAGCCACAGGGTCGGTGAAAAACTGTTTTTT. As protein: CASSHRVGEKLFF.